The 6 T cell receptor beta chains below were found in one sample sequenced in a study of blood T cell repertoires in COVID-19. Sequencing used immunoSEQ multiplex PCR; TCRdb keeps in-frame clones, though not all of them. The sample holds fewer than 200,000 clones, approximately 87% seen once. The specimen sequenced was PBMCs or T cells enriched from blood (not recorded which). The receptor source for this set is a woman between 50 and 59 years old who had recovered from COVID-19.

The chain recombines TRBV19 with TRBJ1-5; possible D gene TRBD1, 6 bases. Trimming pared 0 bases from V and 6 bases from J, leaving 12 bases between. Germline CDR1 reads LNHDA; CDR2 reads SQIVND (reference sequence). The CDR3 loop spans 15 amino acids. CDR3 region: CASSIERGHFQPQHF. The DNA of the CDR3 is TGTGCCAGTAGTATAGAGAGGGGACACTTTCAGCCCCAGCATTTT. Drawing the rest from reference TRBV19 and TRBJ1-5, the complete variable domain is DGGITQSPKYLFRKEGQNVTLSCEQNLNHDAMYWYRQDPGQGLRLIYYSQIVNDFQKGDIAEGYSVSREKKESFPLTVTSAQKNPTAFYLCASSIERGHFQPQHFGDGTRLSIL.

The CDR3 spells CASSLVTGTEAFF. CDR3 DNA: TGTGCCAGCAGCTTAGTAACTGGCACTGAAGCTTTCTTT. The chain recombines TRBV11-3 with TRBJ1-1; unclear D gene. V dropped 1 base and J dropped 4 bases, with 7 bases sitting between them. The germline V gene encodes CDR1 SGHNT and CDR2 YENEEA. This CDR3 comprises 13 residues.

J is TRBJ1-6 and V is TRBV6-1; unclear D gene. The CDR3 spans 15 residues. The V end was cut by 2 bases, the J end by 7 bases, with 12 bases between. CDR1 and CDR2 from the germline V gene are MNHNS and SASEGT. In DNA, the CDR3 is TGTGCCAGCAGTGAATCAAGGCAGACAAATTCACCCCTCCACTTT. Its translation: CASSESRQTNSPLHF.

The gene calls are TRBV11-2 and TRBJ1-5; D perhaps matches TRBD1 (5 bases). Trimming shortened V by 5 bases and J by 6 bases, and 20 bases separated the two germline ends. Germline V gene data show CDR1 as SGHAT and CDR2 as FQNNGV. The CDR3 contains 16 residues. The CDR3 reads CASSEQRGGAGQPQHF. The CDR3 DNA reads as TGTGCCAGCAGCGAACAAAGGGGAGGGGCAGGTCAGCCCCAGCATTTT.

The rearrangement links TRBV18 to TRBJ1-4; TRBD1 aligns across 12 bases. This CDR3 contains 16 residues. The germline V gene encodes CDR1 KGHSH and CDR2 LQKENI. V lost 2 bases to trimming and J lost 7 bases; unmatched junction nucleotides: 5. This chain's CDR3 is CASSPGDRGPSEKLFF. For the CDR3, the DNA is TGTGCCAGCTCACCAGGGGACAGGGGGCCGAGTGAAAAACTGTTTTTT.

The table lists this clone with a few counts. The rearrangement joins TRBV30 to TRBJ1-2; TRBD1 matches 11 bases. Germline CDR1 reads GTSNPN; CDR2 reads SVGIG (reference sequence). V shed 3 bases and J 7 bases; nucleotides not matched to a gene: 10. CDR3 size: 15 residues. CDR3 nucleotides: TGTGCCTGGAGAGGTGGGACAGGGGGATCGAGTGGCTACACCTTC. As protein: CAWRGGTGGSSGYTF.